This T cell receptor (beta chain) was recovered during a study of blood T cell repertoires in COVID-19. Study overall: Both acute and convalescent COVID-19 samples were obtained from the United States, Italy and Spain. The analysed material was cDNA or gDNA that came from T cells, B-cell-depleted T cells, or PBMCs.

In the source study's methods: Reference gene primer amplification in the assay estimated nucleated cell counts. Generated by immunoSEQ multiplex PCR, the TCRdb table keeps only in-frame clones and is missing some. The V and J calls and clone size are taken from that table; D and trimming were inferred from the DNA. The sample records some 180,000 clones, 70% to 80% being singletons. The CDR3 covers 14 residues. Germline V lookup: CDR1 SGHRS, CDR2 YFSETQ. V lost 4 bases and J 0 bases, leaving 11 bases between the germline ends. The receptor's source is a woman in her 50s with active or convalescent COVID-19. The gene calls are TRBV5-1 and TRBJ2-7; D perhaps matches TRBD1 (6 bases). Material: peripheral blood. The CDR3 loop reads CASSPQGSSYEQYF. CDR3 nucleotide sequence: TGCGCCAGCAGCCCCCAGGGGAGCTCCTACGAGCAGTACTTC.